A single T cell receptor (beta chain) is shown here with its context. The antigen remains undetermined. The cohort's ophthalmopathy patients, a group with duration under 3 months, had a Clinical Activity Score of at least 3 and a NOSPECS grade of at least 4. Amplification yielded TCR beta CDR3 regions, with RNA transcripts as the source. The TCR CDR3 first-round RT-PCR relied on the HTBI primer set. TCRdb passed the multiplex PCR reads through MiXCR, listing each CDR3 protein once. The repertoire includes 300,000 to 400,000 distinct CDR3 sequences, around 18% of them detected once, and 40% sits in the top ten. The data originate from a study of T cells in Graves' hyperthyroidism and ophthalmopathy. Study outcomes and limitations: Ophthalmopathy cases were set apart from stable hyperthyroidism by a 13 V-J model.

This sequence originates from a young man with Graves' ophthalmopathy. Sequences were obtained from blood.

The CDR3 loop is CASSVENNLYYGYTF. The CDR3 nucleotides are TGTGCCAGCAGCGTAGAAAACAACTTATACTATGGCTACACCTTC. The J gene is TRBJ1-2, the V gene TRBV9; D call uncertain. The CDR3 loop spans 15 amino acids. The germline V gene encodes CDR1 SGDLS and CDR2 YYNGEE. The V gene lost 0 bases and the J gene lost 3 bases, with 12 bases spanning the gap. The whole variable domain, remainder taken from reference TRBV9 and TRBJ1-2, is DSGVTQTPKHLITATGQRVTLRCSPRSGDLSVYWYQQSLDQGLQFLIQYYNGEERAKGNILERFSAQQFPDLHSELNLSSLELGDSALYFCASSVENNLYYGYTFGSGTRLTVV.